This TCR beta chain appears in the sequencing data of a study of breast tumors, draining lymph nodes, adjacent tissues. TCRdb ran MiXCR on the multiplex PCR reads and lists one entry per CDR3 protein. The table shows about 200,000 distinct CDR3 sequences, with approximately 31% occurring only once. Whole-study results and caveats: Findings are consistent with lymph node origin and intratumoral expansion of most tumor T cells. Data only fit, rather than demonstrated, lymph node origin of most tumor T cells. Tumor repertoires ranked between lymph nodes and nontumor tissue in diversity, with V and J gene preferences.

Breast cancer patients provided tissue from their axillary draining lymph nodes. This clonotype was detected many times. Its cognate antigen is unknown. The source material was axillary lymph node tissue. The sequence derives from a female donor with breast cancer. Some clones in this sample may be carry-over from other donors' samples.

Here the CDR3 reads CASSRTGANSPLHF. The DNA for the CDR3 is TGTGCCAGTAGTCGGACAGGGGCTAATTCACCCCTCCACTTT. This chain joins TRBV19 and TRBJ1-6, with 9 bases aligning to TRBD1. The CDR3 spans 14 residues. From germline, CDR1 is LNHDA and CDR2 SQIVND (reference sequence). After removal of 5 bases from V and 6 bases from J, the junction contained 2 bases not matched to a gene.